Here is one T cell receptor beta chain with its context. This clonotype occurred many times. Its antigen remains unidentified. Base qualities are missing; no much larger clone stands one base away. These data belong to a study of T cell repertoires in cytomegalovirus infection (dated by TCRdb to about 2019). For the wider study: The HLA type of each donor mattered for the analysis, because public TCR beta signatures pointed to carriage of CMV infection along with the matching HLA type.

The investigation overall reported the following: The ex vivo response was dominated by HLA-C-restricted CMV-specific TCR beta clonotypes, and the single most frequent clonotype in two of eight donors was supplied by these HLA-C-restricted clonotypes. In both this cohort and an independent cohort of 350 or so donors, the cumulative frequency of public TCR beta family members distinguished carriers of CMV infection plus the relevant HLA type.

Instrument used: Illumina HiSeq 1500. The public reads were run again by TCRdb, first through fastp at Q25 and then through MiXCR, and only productive beta chains were kept. Identical CDR3 protein sequences are pooled into one entry, listed with their most common genes and DNA. The sample table records about 300,000 distinct CDR3 sequences; 9.6% of these occur just once. The ten largest clones take up around 2.5% of the sample. CDR1 SGHDN and CDR2 FVKESK were looked up in the germline V gene. Trimming takes 0 bases from V and 2 bases from J, and the germline ends sit 11 bases apart. Spanning cysteine to phenylalanine, the CDR3 consists of 15 amino acids. Only the CDR3 region is kept as DNA, spanning 45 bases read in frame from base 1.

The receptor's source is a human donor in good health (CMV status not recorded). Some clones in this sample may be carry-over from other donors' samples. The chain is made from TRBV14 and TRBJ2-7; no confident D gene assignment can be made. Sequenced input: PBMCs. The DNA sequence follows: TGTGCCAGCAGCCAAGAGTCGGCCAACCCCTACGAGCAGTACTTC. The encoded protein is CASSQESANPYEQYF.